This entry features one T cell receptor beta chain sequence. What this receptor recognizes is not known. Within one base of it there is no much larger clone, and no base qualities were kept. The method behind the library was 5' RACE. The data were produced on an Illumina HiSeq 2500. The second PCR ran for about 7 to 11 cycles and used a J-beta primer mix along with a sample-barcoded 5' primer. A unique molecular identifier was introduced onto each TCR beta cDNA molecule by a template-switch 5' adaptor carrying 12 random nucleotides. At least 2.5 million CDR3-containing paired-end reads were obtained from each sample. First-strand cDNA synthesis was performed from all RNA using the Mint cDNA synthesis kit, with priming by a TRBC-specific oligonucleotide. After uracil-DNA glycosylase treatment, a first 18-cycle PCR used universal primers M1SS and BC2_uni_R on all cDNA. On the study's bioinformatics: For normalization, 1 million high-quality reads were randomly selected from each sample, with every read carrying a distinct molecular identifier. Instead of being binned into consensus sequences, reads that shared molecular identifiers were thrown out. MiTCR, set to a Q25 quality threshold and the strictest error-elimination algorithm, was used for CDR3 identification, clonotype clustering and error correction. A nonparametric unseen species model with Euler transformation was used to estimate a lower bound on total TCR beta diversity. TCRdb applied fastp at Q25 and MiXCR to the public reads, then kept only in-frame beta chains. Every CDR3 protein is listed once, alongside the most common genes and DNA of its rows. The V and J calls and clone size are TCRdb's, not the authors'. This sample has 550,000 to 800,000 distinct CDR3 sequences in its table, and about 21% of those were observed once. The leading ten clones occupy roughly 3.4% of the sample.

The data belong to a study of blood T cells in healthy people across ages (dated by TCRdb to the mid-2010s). Study-wide context: Template switching captured roughly one uniquely barcoded TCR beta cDNA molecule per two T cells in model experiments. Using deep sequencing normalized with unique cDNA molecular identifiers, the study measured how TCR beta repertoire diversity changes with age. The donors were split into four age groups: young (average about 16 years), middle-aged (roughly 39), aged (around 67) and long-lived (about 74). Donors of different ages were randomly distributed across sequencing lanes to avoid experimental bias. For two donors (one aged 18 to 30 and one aged 80 or older), the study analyzed two additional independent replicas of 1 million unique cDNA reads from the same blood draw. Study-wide conclusions, independent of this receptor: Since profiling was done on bulk unsorted PBMCs, naive and antigen-experienced compartments could not be conclusively compared. A strong correlation was found between observed TCR beta diversity and the percentage of naive T cells measured by flow cytometry. Total diversity estimates from one million sequenced T cells were considered lower bounds and underestimates. Compared with the aged group, the long-lived group had more naive CD4+ T cells, fewer expanded clones and increased TCR diversity, suggesting age selection. As age increased, observed TCR beta diversity per million T cells dropped in a roughly linear way, and a significant reduction was already evident by age 40. Because the CMV infection status of the donors was unknown, age-related changes in expanded clonotypes may potentially have been confounded.

The approximately 39 donors, aged about 6 to 95 years, were systemically healthy Caucasian individuals from Russia. Approximately 9.3 milliliters of peripheral blood were collected from each donor into EDTA-treated Vacutainer tubes. Ficoll-Paque density-gradient centrifugation was used to isolate PBMCs, with at least 6.5 million per sample. Trizol reagent was used to extract total RNA from PBMCs, with at least 5.5 micrograms per sample. The percentages of naive CD45RAhigh/CD27high T cells were determined by flow cytometry on a PBMC aliquot from every donor. CDR1 SQVTM and CDR2 ANQGSEA are derived from the germline V gene. Trimming removed 1 base from V and 2 bases from J, leaving 8 bases between the germline ends. The CDR3, cysteine through phenylalanine, is 13 amino acids long. Of all the DNA, just the CDR3 is kept, 39 bases in frame from base 1.

Sequencing was performed on blood. The receptor comes from a man aged 65 to 79 in good health. Recombination joined TRBV29-1 with TRBJ2-5; the D gene is perhaps TRBD1, on 5 matching bases. This receptor has the CDR3 CSVEGNRQETQYF. The nucleotides read TGCAGCGTTGAAGGGAACAGGCAAGAGACCCAGTACTTC.